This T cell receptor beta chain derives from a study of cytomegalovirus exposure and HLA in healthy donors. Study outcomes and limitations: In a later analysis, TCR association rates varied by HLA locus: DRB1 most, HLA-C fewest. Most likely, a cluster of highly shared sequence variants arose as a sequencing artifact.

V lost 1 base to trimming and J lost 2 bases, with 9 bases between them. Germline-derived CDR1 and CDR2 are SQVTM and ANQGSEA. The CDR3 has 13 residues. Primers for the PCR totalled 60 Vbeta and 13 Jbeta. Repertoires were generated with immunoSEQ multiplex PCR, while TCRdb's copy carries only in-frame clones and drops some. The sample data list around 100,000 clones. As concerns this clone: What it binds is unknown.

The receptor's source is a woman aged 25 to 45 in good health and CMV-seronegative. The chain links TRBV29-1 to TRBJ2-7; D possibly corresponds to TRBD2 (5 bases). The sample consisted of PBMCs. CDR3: CSVEGTYTYEQYF. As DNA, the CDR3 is TGCAGCGTTGAAGGGACTTATACCTACGAGCAGTACTTC.